The T cell receptor (beta chain) described here comes from a study of blood T cell repertoires in COVID-19. About the study: Acute and convalescent COVID-19 samples came from the United States, Italy and Spain.

Looked up from germline, CDR1 is SGHRS and CDR2 is YFSETQ. V dropped 3 bases and J dropped 0; count of bases not matched to a gene: 10. CDR3 length: 17 amino acids. The protocol was immunoSEQ multiplex PCR, while the TCRdb copy is restricted to in-frame clones and leaves out a portion. In the table there are fewer than 300,000 clones, about 87% of which are singletons. The receptor was isolated from a woman aged 40 to 50 who had recovered from COVID-19. Input material: peripheral blood. This chain joins TRBV5-1 and TRBJ2-7; 9 bases are a match to TRBD2. The CDR3 nucleotides are TGCGCCAGCAGCTCAAAACCTAGCGGGGCCAGCTCCTACGAGCAGTACTTC. Translating it yields CASSSKPSGASSYEQYF.